This T cell receptor beta chain was recorded in a study of cytomegalovirus exposure and HLA in healthy donors. General study results and limits: There were reportedly fewer N-insertions in an Asian-associated ancestry cluster than the roughly 670-donor mean, in a later analysis. Productive status was seen about 90% or about 30% of the time for most TCR beta V segments in an earlier analysis. An apparent linkage of common viral pathogens to several of the most significant clusters emerged in a later analysis.

When sampled, the donors appeared nominally healthy, though they likely had unrecorded immune exposures. Germline trimming cut 2 bases from V and 4 bases from J; bases unmatched to any gene: 8. The CDR3 is made up of 16 amino acids. Germline V gene sequence: CDR1 SGDLS, CDR2 YYNGEE. Worth noting for this clone: No antigen is known for it.

This PCR relied on a set of 60 Vbeta primers and 13 Jbeta primers. Profiled with immunoSEQ multiplex PCR; TCRdb holds only in-frame clones, not every one. The sample lists fewer than 200,000 clones, about 75% occurring once. The material sequenced was PBMCs. This chain uses TRBV9 with TRBJ2-1; 8 bases match TRBD2. The receptor was derived from a woman aged 45 to 65 in good health and CMV-seropositive. CDR3 in amino acids: CASSVYRGGRYNEQFF. CDR3 nucleotide sequence: TGTGCCAGCAGCGTCTACCGCGGGGGGCGGTACAATGAGCAGTTCTTC.